These 28 T cell receptor beta chains were sequenced from one sample in a study of shared clonotypes between healthy human individuals. The protocol was immunoSEQ multiplex PCR, while the TCRdb copy is restricted to in-frame clones and leaves out a portion. Counted here are around 1,000,000 clones, 77% occurring once; the ten biggest clones make up almost 0.9%. Sequenced sample: memory CD4+ T cells from PBMCs. The subset is: CD45RA-negative fraction. Receptors were obtained from a young man in good health. Some clones in this sample may be carry-over from other donors' samples.

The V call is TRBV4-1, the J call TRBJ2-6, with D possibly TRBD1 on 5 matching bases. The germline V gene has CDR1 MGHRA and CDR2 YSYEKL. V shed 2 bases and J shed 4 bases, with 9 bases lying between them. The CDR3 sequence is 15 residues long. The CDR3 bases are TGCGCCAGCAGCCAAACGCGGACAGGGGCCAACGTCCTGACTTTC. Its protein is CASSQTRTGANVLTF.

This chain links TRBV6-1 with TRBJ2-7; D remains unclear. The germline CDR1 and CDR2 sequences are MNHNS and SASEGT. The CDR3 consists of 13 residues. The germline V and J ends were trimmed by 8 bases and 2 bases, with 13 bases remaining between them. This CDR3 is CASVNNQAYEQYF. The CDR3 coding sequence is TGTGCCAGCGTTAACAACCAAGCCTACGAGCAGTACTTC.

A word on this clone: Other nucleotide sequences in the sample specify the same CDR3. J is TRBJ2-3 and V is TRBV7-2; a weak D match, TRBD2 (6 bases). CDR3 length equals 14 residues. V shed 3 bases and J shed 2 bases, with 9 bases lying between them. CDR1 is SGHTA, CDR2 FQGNSA, per germline. CDR3 residues: CASSFGGLTDTQYF. The CDR3, as DNA: TGTGCCAGCAGCTTCGGGGGACTCACAGATACGCAGTATTTT.

V and J are TRBV7-9 and TRBJ1-2; tentative D call: TRBD1 (5 bases). The CDR3 extends over 13 amino acids. The V end lost 2 bases, the J end lost 8 bases, and 12 bases lay between the germline ends. The germline CDR1 and CDR2 sequences are SEHNR and FQNEAQ (reference sequence). The CDR3 spells CASSLSAGKGYTF. CDR3 bases: TGTGCCAGCAGCTTAAGCGCAGGGAAAGGCTACACCTTC. Looking up the rest from reference TRBV7-9 and TRBJ1-2 gives the full variable domain: DTGVSQNPRHKITKRGQNVTFRCDPISEHNRLYWYRQTLGQGPEFLTYFQNEAQLEKSRLLSDRFSAERPKGSFSTLEIQRTEQGDSAMYLCASSLSAGKGYTFGSGTRLTVV.

This chain connects TRBV29-1 to TRBJ2-1; D might be TRBD2 (6 bases). The ends were cut back, 8 bases at V and 6 bases at J, with 20 bases in the middle. This CDR3 comprises 14 residues. Germline values: CDR1 SQVTM, CDR2 ANQGSEA. CDR3 in amino acids: CSSDLGRGRNEQFF. As DNA, the CDR3 is TGCAGCTCCGACCTCGGGCGGGGTCGCAATGAGCAGTTCTTC.

With respect to this clone: The junction does not match germline at one end; this may be a read error. This sequence joins TRBV28 and TRBJ1-1; a weak D match, TRBD1 (5 bases). The CDR3 totals 13 residues. Per the germline V gene, CDR1 is MDHEN and CDR2 is SYDVKM. CDR3 DNA sequence: TGTGCCAGCAGTCTTATAAGGCAGGGTAGTCATACCTTT. It yields the protein CASSLIRQGSHTF.

The chain joins TRBV19 to TRBJ1-4; D is perhaps TRBD1 (5 bases). Germline V gene data show CDR1 as LNHDA and CDR2 as SQIVND (reference sequence). Trimming removed 7 bases from V and 8 bases from J, with 14 bases in between. The CDR3 extends over 13 amino acids. CDR3 DNA sequence: TGTGCCAGTACGGGCAGGGTCACCGAAAAACTGTTTTTT. It yields the protein CASTGRVTEKLFF.

The rearrangement uses TRBV7-2 and TRBJ2-7; D is perhaps TRBD1 (5 bases). Germline assignment: CDR1 SGHTA and CDR2 FQGNSA. V lost 5 bases and J lost 4, with 12 bases in between. CDR3 size: 13 residues. CDR3 bases: TGTGCCAGCAGCGCCAGGGTGGGATACGAGCAGTACTTC. This gives the protein CASSARVGYEQYF.

In DNA, the CDR3 is TGTGCCAGCACCAATAACTATGGCTACACCTTC. Translation: CASTNNYGYTF. The chain uses TRBV6-1 and TRBJ1-2; D is uncertain. CDR1 and CDR2 (germline): MNHNS, SASEGT. CDR3 size: 11 residues. V lost 7 bases and J lost 1, with 4 bases in between.

The rearrangement joins TRBV29-1 to TRBJ2-3; D possibly corresponds to TRBD2 (5 bases). The CDR3 totals 12 residues. V lost 4 bases and J lost 6, with 11 bases in between. Germline CDR1 is SQVTM and CDR2 is ANQGSEA. The CDR3: CSVVRGPDTQYF. DNA of the CDR3: TGCAGCGTTGTGAGAGGGCCTGATACGCAGTATTTT.

This clone has a single count. CDR3 residues: CASSQSVGGANVLTF. The CDR3 DNA follows: TGTGCCAGCAGCCAGTCAGTTGGTGGGGCCAACGTCCTGACTTTC. V gene TRBV7-9 combines with J gene TRBJ2-6, with D unclear. Germline assignment: CDR1 SEHNR and CDR2 FQNEAQ (reference sequence). V lost 5 bases, J lost 3 bases, and 11 bases lay in between. CDR3 length: 15 residues.

The V call is TRBV5-1, the J call TRBJ2-2; 12 nucleotides agree with TRBD2. The ends lost 6 bases at V and 3 bases at J; junction bases unmatched: 3. This CDR3 contains 15 residues. Germline CDR1 reads SGHRS; CDR2 reads YFSETQ. Here the CDR3 reads CASTGLAGHTGELFF. Here the CDR3 DNA reads TGCGCCAGCACCGGACTAGCGGGACACACCGGGGAGCTGTTTTTT.

The chain couples TRBV10-3 to TRBJ2-5; D may correspond to TRBD1 or TRBD2 (5 bases each). This CDR3 is built from 12 residues. V lost 10 bases and J 3 bases, leaving 12 bases between the germline ends. CDR1 and CDR2 from the germline V gene are ENHRY and SYGVKD. CDR3: CATGTVEETQYF. In DNA, the CDR3 is TGTGCCACGGGGACCGTGGAAGAGACCCAGTACTTC.

The CDR3 loop reads CATSIQGWSGYTF. CDR3 nucleotide sequence: TGTGCCACCAGCATACAGGGATGGAGTGGCTACACCTTC. This sequence joins TRBV15 and TRBJ1-2, with D perhaps TRBD1 (6 bases). From germline, CDR1 is LNHNV and CDR2 YYDKDF (reference sequence). There are 13 residues in the CDR3. V was pared by 4 bases and J by 7 bases, with 13 bases between.

The rearrangement links TRBV7-9 to TRBJ1-4; 8 nucleotides match TRBD1. CDR1 is SEHNR and CDR2 is FQNEAQ in the germline V gene (reference sequence). The ends lost 6 bases at V and 8 bases at J; junction bases unmatched: 8. This CDR3 spans 14 amino acids. DNA of the CDR3: TGTGCCAGCAGATCCTGGACAGGGCGGGAAAAACTGTTTTTT. Encoded protein: CASRSWTGREKLFF.

V gene TRBV6-6 combines with J gene TRBJ1-5, with TRBD1 identical over 10 bases. The germline CDR1 and CDR2 sequences are MNHNY and SVGAGI (reference sequence). This CDR3 region has 13 residues. V dropped 6 bases and J dropped 6; count of bases not matched to a gene: 2. The CDR3 DNA sequence: TGTGCCAGCAGGAGACAGGGGGCTCAGCCCCAGCATTTT. Amino acids: CASRRQGAQPQHF.

V gene TRBV5-6 combines with J gene TRBJ2-7, with TRBD1 matching over 8 bases. V dropped 4 bases and J dropped 2; count of bases not matched to a gene: 2. Germline CDR1 SGHDT, CDR2 YYEEEE. This CDR3 has 13 residues. This chain's CDR3 is CASSPTGAYEQYF. The CDR3 bases are TGTGCCAGCAGCCCGACAGGGGCCTACGAGCAGTACTTC. Looking up the rest from reference TRBV5-6 and TRBJ2-7 gives the full variable domain: DAGVTQSPTHLIKTRGQQVTLRCSPKSGHDTVSWYQQALGQGPQFIFQYYEEEERQRGNFPDRFSGHQFPNYSSELNVNALLLGDSALYLCASSPTGAYEQYFGPGTRLTVT.

The chain has TRBV18 and TRBJ1-1; D gene unclear. With 2 bases removed from V and 4 bases from J, the gap between germline ends came to 14 bases. The CDR3 runs 15 residues. Germline assignment: CDR1 KGHSH and CDR2 LQKENI. The chain's CDR3 is CASSPNQDPSTEAFF. CDR3 sequence (DNA): TGTGCCAGCTCACCAAATCAGGACCCGAGCACTGAAGCTTTCTTT.

The chain has TRBV5-8 and TRBJ2-5; no clear D gene. The germline V gene has CDR1 SGHTS and CDR2 YDEGEE. V was trimmed by 5 bases and J by 1 base, leaving 9 bases between them. The CDR3 sequence is 13 residues long. CDR3 in DNA: TGTGCCAGCAGTCAGAGAACCCAAGAGACCCAGTACTTC. It specifies CASSQRTQETQYF.

This clone has a count of ten or more. The chain couples TRBV29-1 to TRBJ2-1; D perhaps matches TRBD2 (6 bases). The CDR3 has 16 residues. Looked up from germline, CDR1 is SQVTM and CDR2 is ANQGSEA. Trimming took 3 bases from V and 1 from J, leaving 16 bases between them. CDR3 bases: TGCAGCGTTGATGGGCGGAGGGCCGGGTCCTACAATGAGCAGTTCTTC. Residues: CSVDGRRAGSYNEQFF.

The chain has TRBV27 and TRBJ2-7; TRBD1 aligns across 8 bases. Germline V lookup: CDR1 MNHEY, CDR2 SMNVEV (reference sequence). The junction had 8 bases not matched to a gene; V was cut back by 6 bases and J by 4 bases. CDR3 length: 14 amino acids. CDR3 in amino acids: CASRVTGDYYEQYF. The CDR3 nucleotides are TGTGCCAGCAGGGTGACAGGGGATTATTACGAGCAGTACTTC.

This chain links TRBV6-5 with TRBJ2-7; no clear D gene. The CDR3 length is 13 residues. Per germline, CDR1 MNHEY and CDR2 SVGAGI. Deletions cut 7 bases from V and 0 bases from J, with 10 bases between. This CDR3 reads CASMPHSSYEQYF. As DNA, the CDR3 is TGTGCCAGCATGCCGCATAGCTCCTACGAGCAGTACTTC.

There are a few counts of this clone. V is TRBV2 and J is TRBJ2-5; tentatively, D is TRBD1 or TRBD2 (6 bases each). V was pared by 1 base and J by 6 bases, with 9 bases between. Germline CDR1 and CDR2: SNHLY and FYNNEI. The CDR3 is 13 amino acids. CDR3 nucleotide sequence: TGTGCCAGCAGTGAAGTAGGGGGGAAGACCCAGTACTTC. Its protein is CASSEVGGKTQYF.

This chain joins TRBV5-4 and TRBJ1-2, with D hard to call. Per germline, CDR1 SGHNT and CDR2 YYREEE (reference sequence). This CDR3 comprises 13 residues. V lost 3 bases and J 4 bases, leaving 10 bases between the germline ends. The CDR3 reads CASSYDDLYGYTF. The DNA for the CDR3 is TGTGCCAGCAGCTACGACGACCTCTATGGCTACACCTTC. The complete variable domain, with remaining parts taken from reference TRBV5-4 and TRBJ1-2, reads ETGVTQSPTHLIKTRGQQVTLRCSSQSGHNTVSWYQQALGQGPQFIFQYYREEENGRGNFPPRFSGLQFPNYSSELNVNALELDDSALYLCASSYDDLYGYTFGSGTRLTVV.

CDR3 coding DNA: TGTGCCAGCAGCGCCCGGGACAGGGGGGACTACGAGCAGTACTTC. Translated: CASSARDRGDYEQYF. The chain has TRBV7-8 and TRBJ2-7; 11 bases line up with TRBD1. This CDR3 has 15 amino acids. The J segment lost 3 bases and the V segment lost 5 bases, leaving 6 bases of the junction unmatched. Germline loops: CDR1 SGHVS, CDR2 FQNEAQ.

This clone was seen a single time. The chain links TRBV5-4 to TRBJ2-7; the D gene is possibly TRBD2 (6 bases). Germline values: CDR1 SGHNT, CDR2 YYREEE (reference sequence). This CDR3 is built from 13 residues. Trimming took 4 bases from V and 7 from J, leaving 15 bases between them. CDR3 amino acids: CASSPLGRGEQYF. The CDR3 DNA sequence: TGTGCCAGCAGCCCGTTGGGTCGGGGGGAGCAGTACTTC.

Turning to this clone: An end of the junction does not agree with germline; a read error may underlie this. This rearrangement joins TRBV7-4 to TRBJ2-7; D remains ambiguous. The CDR3 covers 9 residues. CDR1 and CDR2 (germline): SGHVT, SQSDAQ. CDR3 DNA sequence: TGTGCCAGCAGCTCCCTGCCTTGCTTC. It translates to CASSSLPCF.

Note on this clone: This specimen includes other DNA sequences encoding the same CDR3. CDR3 protein: CASSFGGQETQYF. CDR3 nucleotide sequence: TGTGCCAGCAGCTTCGGTGGCCAAGAGACCCAGTACTTC. The chain links TRBV7-3 to TRBJ2-5; D not resolved. The germline CDR1 and CDR2 sequences are SGHTA and FQGTGA. V was trimmed by 3 bases and J by 1 base, leaving 6 bases between them. The CDR3 is 13 residues long.